This entry describes one T cell receptor (beta chain). Its target is unknown. Germline CDR1 SGHRS, CDR2 YFSETQ. V was pared by 2 bases and J by 9 bases, with 6 bases between. This CDR3 contains 11 residues. The sample is drawn from a study of cytomegalovirus exposure and HLA in healthy donors. Study-wide points: Later analysis revealed greater clonal expansion in HLA-associated TCR beta chains than in equally common others.

The PCR used 60 Vbeta and 13 Jbeta primers. Using immunoSEQ multiplex PCR, the repertoire was profiled, and TCRdb retains in-frame clones only, with some absent. The table lists about 120,000 clones, more than 75% of them singletons, with 1.5% in the top ten. J is TRBJ2-1 and V is TRBV5-1; D gene uncertain. This TCR was recovered from a female donor in good health and CMV-seronegative. Sequencing was done on a sample of PBMCs. The CDR3 is CASSFESEQFF. The CDR3 nucleotides are TGCGCCAGCAGCTTCGAGAGTGAGCAGTTCTTC.